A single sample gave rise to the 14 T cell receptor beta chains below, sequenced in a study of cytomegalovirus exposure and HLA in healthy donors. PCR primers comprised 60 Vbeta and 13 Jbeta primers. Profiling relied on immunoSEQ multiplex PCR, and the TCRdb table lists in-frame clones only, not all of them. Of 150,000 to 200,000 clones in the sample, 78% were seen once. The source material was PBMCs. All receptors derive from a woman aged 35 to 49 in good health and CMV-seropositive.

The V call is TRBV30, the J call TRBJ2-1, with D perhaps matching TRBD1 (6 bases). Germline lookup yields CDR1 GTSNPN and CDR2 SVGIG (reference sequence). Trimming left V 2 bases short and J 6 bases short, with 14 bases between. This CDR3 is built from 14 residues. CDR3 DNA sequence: TGTGCCTGGAGTAGATGGGGGCAAATCAATGAGCAGTTCTTC. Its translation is CAWSRWGQINEQFF.

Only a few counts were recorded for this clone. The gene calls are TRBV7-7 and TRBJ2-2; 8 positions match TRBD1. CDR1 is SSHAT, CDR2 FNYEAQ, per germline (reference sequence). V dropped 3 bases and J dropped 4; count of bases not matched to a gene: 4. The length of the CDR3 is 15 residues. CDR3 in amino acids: CASSFGTGSTGELFF. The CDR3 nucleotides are TGTGCCAGCAGCTTTGGGACAGGATCCACCGGGGAGCTGTTTTTT.

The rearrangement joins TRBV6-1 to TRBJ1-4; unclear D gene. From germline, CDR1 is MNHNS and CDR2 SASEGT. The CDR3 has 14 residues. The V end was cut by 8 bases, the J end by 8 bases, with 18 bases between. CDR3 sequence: CASDPGGLEEKLFF. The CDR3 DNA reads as TGTGCCAGCGACCCCGGCGGACTTGAGGAAAAACTGTTTTTT.

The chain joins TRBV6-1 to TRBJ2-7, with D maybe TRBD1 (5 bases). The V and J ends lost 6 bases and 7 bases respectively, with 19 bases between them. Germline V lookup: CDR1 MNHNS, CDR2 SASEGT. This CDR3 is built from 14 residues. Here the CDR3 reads CASSLDSAAGEQYF. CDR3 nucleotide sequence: TGTGCCAGCAGCCTAGACTCGGCTGCAGGGGAGCAGTACTTC.

CDR3 sequence: CASSLGGAHYGYTF. DNA for the CDR3: TGTGCCAGCAGCTTGGGGGGGGCCCACTATGGCTACACCTTC. V and J are TRBV7-9 and TRBJ1-2; perhaps TRBD1 as D (6 bases). CDR1 and CDR2 from the germline V gene are SEHNR and FQNEAQ (reference sequence). V lost 3 bases and J 3 bases, leaving 11 bases between the germline ends. This CDR3 contains 14 residues.

CDR3 nucleotides: TGTGCCAGCAGGGAACAGGGGGCGGGCGGCTACACCTTC. The encoded protein is CASREQGAGGYTF. The V gene is TRBV28, the J gene TRBJ1-2; TRBD1 matches at 9 bases. The germline CDR1 and CDR2 sequences are MDHEN and SYDVKM. This CDR3 contains 13 residues. The J segment lost 8 bases and the V segment lost 6 bases, leaving 7 bases of the junction unmatched.

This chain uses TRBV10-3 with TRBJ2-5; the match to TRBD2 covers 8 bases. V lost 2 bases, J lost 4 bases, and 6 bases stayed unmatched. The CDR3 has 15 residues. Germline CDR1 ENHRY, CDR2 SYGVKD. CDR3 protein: CAISELGLAGETQYF. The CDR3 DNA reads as TGTGCCATCAGTGAGCTAGGACTAGCAGGAGAGACCCAGTACTTC.

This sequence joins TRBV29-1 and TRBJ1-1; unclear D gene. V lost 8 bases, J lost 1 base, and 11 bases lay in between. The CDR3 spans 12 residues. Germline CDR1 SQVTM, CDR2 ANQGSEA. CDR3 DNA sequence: TGCAGCTATACGTTCGGGAACACTGAAGCTTTCTTT. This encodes CSYTFGNTEAFF.

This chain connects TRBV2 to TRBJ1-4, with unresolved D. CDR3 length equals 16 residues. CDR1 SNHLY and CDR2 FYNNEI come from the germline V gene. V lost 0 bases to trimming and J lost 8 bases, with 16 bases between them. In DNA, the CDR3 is TGTGCCAGCAGTGAAGCGCTGGGTCCGGCGGGGGAAAAACTGTTTTTT. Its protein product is CASSEALGPAGEKLFF.

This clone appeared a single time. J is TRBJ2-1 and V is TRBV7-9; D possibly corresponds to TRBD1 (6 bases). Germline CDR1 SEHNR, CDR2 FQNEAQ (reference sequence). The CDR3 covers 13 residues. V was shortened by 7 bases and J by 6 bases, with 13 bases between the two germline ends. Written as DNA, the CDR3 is TGTGCCAGCAACAAAAGGGGGTCCAATGAGCAGTTCTTC. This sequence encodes CASNKRGSNEQFF.

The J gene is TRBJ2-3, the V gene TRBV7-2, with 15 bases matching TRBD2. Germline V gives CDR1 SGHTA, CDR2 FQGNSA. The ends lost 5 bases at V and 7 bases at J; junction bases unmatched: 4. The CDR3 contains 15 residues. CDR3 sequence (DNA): TGTGCCAGCAGCACGGGACTAGCGGGGGGAAATACGCAGTATTTT. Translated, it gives CASSTGLAGGNTQYF.

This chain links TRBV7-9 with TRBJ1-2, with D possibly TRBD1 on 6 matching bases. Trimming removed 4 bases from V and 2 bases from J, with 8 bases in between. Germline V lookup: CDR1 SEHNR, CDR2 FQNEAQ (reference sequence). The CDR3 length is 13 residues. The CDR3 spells CASSSQGNYGYTF. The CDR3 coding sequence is TGTGCCAGCAGCTCCCAGGGGAACTATGGCTACACCTTC.

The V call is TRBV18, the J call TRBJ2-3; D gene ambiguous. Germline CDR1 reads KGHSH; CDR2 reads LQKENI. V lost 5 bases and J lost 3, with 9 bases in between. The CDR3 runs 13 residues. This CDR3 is CASSTSETDTQYF. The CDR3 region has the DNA TGTGCCAGCTCAACAAGCGAAACAGATACGCAGTATTTT.

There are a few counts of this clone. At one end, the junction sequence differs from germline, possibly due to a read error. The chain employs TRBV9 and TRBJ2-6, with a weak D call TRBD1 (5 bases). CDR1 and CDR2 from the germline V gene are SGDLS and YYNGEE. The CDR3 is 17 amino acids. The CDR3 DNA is TGTGCCAGCAGCGTTGACAGATGGCTATCTGGGGCCAACGGCCTGACTTTC. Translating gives CASSVDRWLSGANGLTF.